Detailed here is one T cell receptor (beta chain). Its antigen is not known. Assay: immunoSEQ multiplex PCR; the TCRdb copy retains only in-frame clones and omits some. The table has about 110,000 clones, around 94% seen once; the top ten hold roughly 2%. The data were obtained in a study of T cell responses to AZD1222 COVID-19 vaccine. Study at large: Pooling covered second doses at about 4 or about 12 weeks.

The study's findings and limits: The study sampled repertoires only after the peak T cell response. Spike-specific TCR breadth rose after two AZD1222 doses, and depth rose as well. The donor group comprised mostly white British people and more females; the analysis possibly underestimated clonal diversity.

After removal of 2 bases from V and 5 bases from J, the junction contained 6 bases not matched to a gene. The V gene's germline CDR1 is MNHEY and CDR2 SMNVEV (reference sequence). The CDR3 length is 15 residues. This material consisted of peripheral blood, taken on day 0 of AZD1222 vaccination. The clonotype was recovered from an adult in good health. The chain couples TRBV27 to TRBJ2-5, with 9 positions matching TRBD2. CDR3: CASSLGAGGLETQYF. CDR3 in DNA: TGTGCCAGCAGTTTAGGGGCGGGGGGGCTGGAGACCCAGTACTTC.